This T cell receptor beta chain was observed in a study of T-cell memory formation after mild COVID-19. Study background: The two donors had largely donor-specific TCR clusters.

Constant-segment-primed 5'RACE gave TCR alpha and TCR beta cDNA libraries with sample barcodes and UMIs. TCRdb analysed the 5' RACE reads with MiXCR anew, one entry per CDR3 protein. The sample consists of fewer than 550,000 distinct CDR3 sequences, 15% to 25% of them appearing once. Findings and caveats of the study: Largely, contracting CD4+ clones fell within CM and EM, and contracting CD8+ clones within EMRA. CD4+ bias marked clones expanding day 15 to 37, unlike balanced contracting clones.

V was shortened by 1 base and J by 9 bases, with 10 bases between the two germline ends. This CDR3 region has 13 residues. Germline V lookup: CDR1 MGHRA, CDR2 YSYEKL. As concerns this clonotype: Its antigen is unknown.

The chain links TRBV4-1 to TRBJ2-1, with D unresolved. The receptor comes from an adult woman who had mild COVID-19 (a few samples of this study predate the infection). Cell type and time point are not known. Sequencing used PBMCs or a T cell subset sorted from them (not recorded which). The CDR3 DNA follows: TGCGCCAGCAGCCAAGTTGAAGGGTTTGAGCAGTTCTTC. Amino acid sequence: CASSQVEGFEQFF.